The 20 T cell receptor beta chains below were found in one sample sequenced in a study of tumor-infiltrating lymphocytes in oesophageal squamous cell carcinoma (dated by TCRdb to 2016 to 2017). The protocol used for the library was PCR. Sequencing instrument: Illumina HiSeq 2000. The raw public data were reprocessed by TCRdb itself: fastp quality trimming at Q25, MiXCR clonotype calling, in-frame beta chains only. Rows with a matching CDR3 protein are joined into one entry that keeps the most common DNA and genes. This sample lists about 15,000 distinct CDR3 sequences; roughly 49% were detected once. Around 20% of the sample is in the top ten clones. The sequenced sample consisted of esophageal tumor tissue. These receptors came from a male donor with esophageal squamous cell carcinoma.

The chain employs TRBV7-3 and TRBJ1-6, with a possible D match to TRBD1 (6 bases). V shed 3 bases and J shed 7 bases, with 7 bases lying between them. This CDR3 has 13 residues. CDR1 is SGHTA and CDR2 is FQGTGA in the germline V gene. The CDR3 spells CASSLGANSPLHF. The CDR3 DNA is TGTGCCAGCAGCTTGGGGGCCAATTCACCCCTCCACTTT.

The table lists this clonotype with a count of one. This chain uses TRBV6-1 with TRBJ2-3, with 12 bases identical to TRBD2. Gene TRBJ2-5 matches the end of the DNA better, so the J call may be wrong. Germline values: CDR1 MNHNS, CDR2 SASEGT. CDR3 length: 18 amino acids. The CDR3 bases are TGTGCCAGCAGTGAAGGGTTCCTAGCGGGAGGGCCTCGAGAGACCCAGTACTTC. It codes for CASSEGFLAGGPRETQYF.

The V gene is TRBV7-6, the J gene TRBJ2-1, with D perhaps matching TRBD1 or TRBD2 (5 bases each). Near its end, the DNA agrees better with TRBJ2-7, so the J call may be wrong. This CDR3 is 13 amino acids long. CDR1 is SGHVS, CDR2 FNYEAQ, per germline. The CDR3 here is CASRKEGYNEQYF. CDR3 DNA sequence: TGTGCCAGCAGAAAAGAGGGGTACAATGAGCAGTACTTC.

This clonotype was observed many times. A much larger clone lies a single base off, so this may be a read error. V is TRBV12-3 or TRBV12-4 and J is TRBJ2-1, with 8 positions matching TRBD1. The tail of the sequence fits TRBJ2-7 better, so the J call may be wrong. The CDR3 is made up of 16 amino acids. DNA for the CDR3: TGTGCCAGCAGTCCGTACAGGGGGGAATCCTACAATGAGCAGTACTTC. This gives the protein CASSPYRGESYNEQYF.

The DNA of the CDR3 is TGTGCCATCAGTGGTACTCTAGCGCCGAGCTCCTACAATGAGCAGTTCTTC. As protein: CAISGTLAPSSYNEQFF. The chain links TRBV10-3 to TRBJ2-1, with D maybe TRBD2 (6 bases). This CDR3 has 17 residues. Germline CDR1 ENHRY, CDR2 SYGVKD. V lost 4 bases to trimming and J lost 0 bases, with 16 bases between them.

Only a few counts were recorded for this clonotype. The chain employs TRBV7-6 and TRBJ2-1; possibly TRBD1 or TRBD2 for D (5 bases each). V was trimmed by 1 base and J by 9 bases, leaving 7 bases between them. The V gene's germline CDR1 is SGHVS and CDR2 FNYEAQ. The CDR3 loop spans 12 amino acids. The CDR3 DNA reads TGTGCCAGCAGCTTAGGTGGGACTGAGCAGTTCTTC. This translates into CASSLGGTEQFF.

By proportion, this clonotype is medium-sized. The chain joins TRBV10-2 to TRBJ2-3; D is perhaps TRBD1 (6 bases). The CDR3 sequence is 15 residues long. V shed 2 bases and J shed 2 bases, with 11 bases lying between them. Looked up from germline, CDR1 is WSHSY and CDR2 is SAAADI. The CDR3 sequence is CASSEGSGHTDTQYF. Written as DNA, the CDR3 is TGCGCCAGCAGTGAGGGGTCGGGACACACAGATACGCAGTATTTT.

A note on this clonotype: This sequence may be a read error, since a much larger clone differs from it by one base. The V call is TRBV7-6, the J call TRBJ2-7, with TRBD2 as a possible D gene (6 bases). Germline loops: CDR1 SGHVS, CDR2 FNYEAQ. This CDR3 has 13 residues. V gave up 7 bases and J gave up 7 bases, with 17 bases separating them. CDR3 residues: CASTSGSYNEQYF. For the CDR3, the DNA is TGTGCCAGCACGAGCGGGTCCTACAATGAGCAGTACTTC.

Turning to this clonotype: The limits of the CDR3 on the DNA are not certain, so only TCRdb's listed CDR3 is given. The rearrangement joins TRBV12-3 or TRBV12-4 to TRBJ2-3; the D call in the table, TRBD1, was not verified against the DNA. The CDR3 extends over 23 residues, inclusive of both ends. CDR3 protein: CASRRTRPCISVPPLRLGRPQYF.

The chain recombines TRBV5-1 with TRBJ1-1; possibly TRBD1 for D (6 bases). The CDR3 is made up of 13 amino acids. From germline, CDR1 is SGHRS and CDR2 YFSETQ. V was clipped by 4 bases and J by 3 bases, with 10 bases between them. CDR3 residues: CASSIQGHTEAFF. CDR3 sequence (DNA): TGCGCCAGCAGCATACAGGGTCACACTGAAGCTTTCTTT.

This clonotype was counted a single time. This chain uses TRBV28 with TRBJ2-3, with D tentatively TRBD1 or TRBD2 (7 bases each). CDR3 length: 16 residues. The V end was cut by 4 bases, the J end by 4 bases, with 18 bases between. The germline CDR1 and CDR2 sequences are MDHEN and SYDVKM. The DNA for the CDR3 is TGTGCCAGCAGTTCCTACTCAGGGGGGGACGCAGATACGCAGTATTTT. It yields the protein CASSSYSGGDADTQYF. Drawing the rest from reference TRBV28 and TRBJ2-3, the complete variable domain is DVKVTQSSRYLVKRTGEKVFLECVQDMDHENMFWYRQDPGLGLRLIYFSYDVKMKEKGDIPEGYSVSREKKERFSLILESASTNQTSMYLCASSSYSGGDADTQYFGPGTRLTVL.

The sample holds a few counts of this clonotype. The rearrangement links TRBV6-6 to TRBJ2-2, with D hard to call. Between the trimmed V and J ends, which lost 2 bases and 1 base, there was a span of 5 bases. CDR3 size: 14 residues. CDR1 is MNHNY, CDR2 SVGAGI, per germline (reference sequence). CDR3 DNA: TGTGCCAGCAGTTACGGGGAGAACACCGGGGAGCTGTTTTTT. Translation gives CASSYGENTGELFF.

This clonotype was recorded at least ten times. A read error is possible here, since a much larger clone lies one base away. CDR3 region: CASSLGGSTYNEQYF. CDR3 bases: TGTGCCAGCAGTTTAGGAGGGAGCACCTACAATGAGCAGTACTTC. The chain has TRBV28 and TRBJ2-1, with D possibly being TRBD2 (6 bases). Matching the DNA end better, TRBJ2-7 makes the J call doubtful. The CDR3 totals 15 residues. Germline CDR1 is MDHEN and CDR2 is SYDVKM.

In this sample, this clonotype turned up once. J is TRBJ2-7 and V is TRBV6-1, with 10 bases fitting TRBD2. The V gene's germline CDR1 is MNHNS and CDR2 SASEGT. V was pared by 7 bases and J by 1 base, with 16 bases of the junction left unmatched. The CDR3 sequence is 18 residues long. The DNA for the CDR3 is TGTGCCAGCATTGAGAGCGGGGGGGCCGGGAGGAGGTCCTACGAGCAGTACTTC. Residues: CASIESGGAGRRSYEQYF.

The V gene is TRBV10-3, the J gene TRBJ1-1, with D unclear. V was cut by 0 bases and J by 0 bases, with 8 bases left in between. CDR3 size: 15 residues. Germline loops: CDR1 ENHRY, CDR2 SYGVKD. CDR3 protein: CAISESGGVNTEAFF. Here the CDR3 DNA reads TGTGCCATCAGTGAGTCGGGCGGGGTGAACACTGAAGCTTTCTTT.

The gene calls are TRBV7-3 and TRBJ2-1; D uncertain. This CDR3 spans 9 amino acids. Germline assignment: CDR1 SGHTA and CDR2 FQGTGA. Trimming left V 2 bases short and J 15 bases short, with 5 bases between. The CDR3 reads CASSLGPFF. CDR3 DNA: TGTGCCAGCAGCTTAGGTCCGTTCTTC.

This chain uses TRBV7-4 with TRBJ2-7, with no clear D. From germline, CDR1 is SGHVT and CDR2 SQSDAQ. Trimming pared 5 bases from V and 0 bases from J, leaving 17 bases between. CDR3 size: 16 residues. CDR3 DNA: TGTGCCAGCAGCCGCCCCCAGGCAGGTCGCTCCTACGAGCAGTACTTC. The encoded protein is CASSRPQAGRSYEQYF.

This sequence joins TRBV7-6 and TRBJ2-7, with D uncertain. Per the germline V gene, CDR1 is SGHVS and CDR2 is FNYEAQ. This CDR3 region has 14 residues. The V and J ends lost 5 bases and 3 bases respectively, with 14 bases between them. As DNA, the CDR3 is TGTGCCAGCAGCGCAATTGGTATCATCTACGAGCAGTACTTC. Amino acid sequence: CASSAIGIIYEQYF.

The CDR3, as DNA: TGTGCCAGCAGCCTCGGGACAGGGGTTCGGGAGCAGTACTTC. Translated, it gives CASSLGTGVREQYF. The chain is built from TRBV6-2 or TRBV6-3 and TRBJ2-4; TRBD1 agrees at 10 bases. The CDR3 is made up of 14 amino acids. Unmatched junction bases numbered 12, after V lost 6 bases and J lost 13 bases. CDR1 MNHEY and CDR2 SVGEGT come from the germline V gene.

In its sample, this clonotype was seen a few times. This chain uses TRBV11-1 with TRBJ2-5; 10 bases match TRBD1. V lost 5 bases to trimming and J lost 7 bases; unmatched junction nucleotides: 13. The CDR3 contains 16 residues. Germline V gives CDR1 SGHAT, CDR2 FQDESV (reference sequence). CDR3 nucleotides: TGTGCCAGCAGCAGAACCGGGACAGGGGATTATGGGACCCAGTACTTC. Translating it yields CASSRTGTGDYGTQYF. The full variable domain, with the rest looked up from reference TRBV11-1 and TRBJ2-5, is EAEVAQSPRYKITEKSQAVAFWCDPISGHATLYWYRQILGQGPELLVQFQDESVVDDSQLPKDRFSAERLKGVDSTLKIQPAELGDSAMYLCASSRTGTGDYGTQYFGPGTRLLVL.